The 10 T cell receptor beta chains listed next were all sequenced from one sample in a study of response to subunit inactivated influenza vaccine. TCRdb itself ran the RT-PCR reads through MiXCR, one entry per CDR3 protein. The data show about 800,000 distinct CDR3 sequences, around 20% seen once. The sample consisted of PBMCs from blood, taken 5 days after vaccination. These receptors were obtained from a man aged 45-60 years who received an inactivated influenza vaccine.

Only a few counts were recorded for this clonotype. This sequence joins TRBV20-1 and TRBJ2-3, with 9 bases fitting TRBD2. The CDR3 has 15 residues. Germline CDR1 is DFQATT and CDR2 is SNEGSKA (reference sequence). The DNA of the CDR3 is TGCAGCGCTTTAATAGCGGGGGCCACGACGGATACGCAGTATTTT. This gives the protein CSALIAGATTDTQYF.

This clonotype has a handful of counts. V and J are TRBV15 and TRBJ2-2; a possible D gene is TRBD1 (11 bases). Trimming removed 1 base at V and 4 bases at J, with 31 bases between. This CDR3 region has 22 residues. Germline-derived CDR1 and CDR2 are LNHNV and YYDKDF (reference sequence). The CDR3 reads CATSRGTGGAGSSGRVTGELFF. The CDR3 DNA is TGTGCCACCAGCAGAGGGACAGGGGGCGCCGGTTCGAGCGGGAGGGTCACCGGGGAGCTGTTTTTT.

This clonotype was observed many times. V usage is TRBV12-3 or TRBV12-4 and J usage is TRBJ2-3, with 10 bases that match TRBD1. The CDR3 consists of 14 residues. Trimming cost V 8 bases and J 4 bases; bases outside gene matches: 6. The CDR3 loop is CASYRQGAADTQYF. CDR3 bases: TGTGCCAGCTATCGACAGGGGGCTGCAGATACGCAGTATTTT.

This clonotype was seen a handful of times. The chain couples TRBV20-1 to TRBJ2-1; the match to TRBD2 covers 7 bases. CDR3 length: 16 residues. Losses at the gene ends were 0 bases for V and 3 bases for J; bases not matched to a gene: 8. Germline CDR1 DFQATT, CDR2 SNEGSKA (reference sequence). The CDR3 region is CSARDPASGHYNEQFF. CDR3 sequence (DNA): TGCAGTGCTAGAGATCCGGCTAGCGGCCACTACAATGAGCAGTTCTTC.

The J gene is TRBJ2-5, the V gene TRBV7-2, with 7 bases matching TRBD1. The V and J ends lost 5 bases and 2 bases, in that order; junction bases with no gene match: 8. From germline, CDR1 is SGHTA and CDR2 FQGNSA. The CDR3 covers 15 residues. The CDR3 region has the DNA TGTGCCAGCAGCCCGAGGACAGGACCACAAGAGACCCAGTACTTC. This sequence encodes CASSPRTGPQETQYF.

This clonotype has only a few counts. This chain joins TRBV20-1 and TRBJ1-1, with unresolved D. The CDR3 loop spans 12 amino acids. Trimming removed 0 bases at V and 6 bases at J, with 8 bases between. Germline V gene data show CDR1 as DFQATT and CDR2 as SNEGSKA (reference sequence). The CDR3 DNA follows: TGCAGTGCTAGAGATCGAAGGGCTGAAGCTTTCTTT. Its translation is CSARDRRAEAFF.

This clonotype was counted at least ten times. The V gene is TRBV5-1, the J gene TRBJ2-7; 7 positions match TRBD1. The CDR3 runs 15 residues. Trimming removed 4 bases from V and 2 bases from J; junction bases left unmatched: 9. CDR1 SGHRS and CDR2 YFSETQ come from the germline V gene. The CDR3 here is CASSPWDSKPYEQYF. CDR3 DNA sequence: TGCGCCAGCAGCCCCTGGGACAGTAAACCCTACGAGCAGTACTTC. Complete variable domain (other parts from reference TRBV5-1 and TRBJ2-7): KAGVTQTPRYLIKTRGQQVTLSCSPISGHRSVSWYQQTPGQGLQFLFEYFSETQRNKGNFPGRFSGRQFSNSRSEMNVSTLELGDSALYLCASSPWDSKPYEQYFGPGTRLTVT.

The rearrangement joins TRBV4-2 to TRBJ2-3; TRBD2 agrees at 9 bases. The germline CDR1 and CDR2 sequences are LGHNA and YNFKEQ. V lost 4 bases to trimming and J lost 0 bases; unmatched junction nucleotides: 8. The CDR3 extends over 17 amino acids. The CDR3 bases are TGTGCCAGCAGCCCCGGGACTAGCAGCTTTAGCACAGATACGCAGTATTTT. Its translation: CASSPGTSSFSTDTQYF.

V gene TRBV28 combines with J gene TRBJ1-3; no clear D. This CDR3 spans 15 amino acids. V shed 5 bases and J shed 6 bases, with 17 bases lying between them. CDR1 and CDR2 (germline): MDHEN, SYDVKM. The CDR3 reads CASSPHTVRTNTIYF. DNA of the CDR3: TGTGCCAGCAGTCCCCACACCGTTCGGACAAACACCATATATTTT. The whole variable domain, remainder taken from reference TRBV28 and TRBJ1-3, is DVKVTQSSRYLVKRTGEKVFLECVQDMDHENMFWYRQDPGLGLRLIYFSYDVKMKEKGDIPEGYSVSREKKERFSLILESASTNQTSMYLCASSPHTVRTNTIYFGEGSWLTVV.

This clonotype was counted a few times. This sequence joins TRBV20-1 and TRBJ2-3, with 9 bases lining up with TRBD2. CDR3 size: 18 residues. Trimming cost V 5 bases and J 0 bases; bases outside gene matches: 15. Germline values: CDR1 DFQATT, CDR2 SNEGSKA (reference sequence). In nucleotides, the CDR3 is TGCAGTGCTCCCCCCCTAGGTAGCGGGGGCCTTAGCACAGATACGCAGTATTTT. Translated: CSAPPLGSGGLSTDTQYF.